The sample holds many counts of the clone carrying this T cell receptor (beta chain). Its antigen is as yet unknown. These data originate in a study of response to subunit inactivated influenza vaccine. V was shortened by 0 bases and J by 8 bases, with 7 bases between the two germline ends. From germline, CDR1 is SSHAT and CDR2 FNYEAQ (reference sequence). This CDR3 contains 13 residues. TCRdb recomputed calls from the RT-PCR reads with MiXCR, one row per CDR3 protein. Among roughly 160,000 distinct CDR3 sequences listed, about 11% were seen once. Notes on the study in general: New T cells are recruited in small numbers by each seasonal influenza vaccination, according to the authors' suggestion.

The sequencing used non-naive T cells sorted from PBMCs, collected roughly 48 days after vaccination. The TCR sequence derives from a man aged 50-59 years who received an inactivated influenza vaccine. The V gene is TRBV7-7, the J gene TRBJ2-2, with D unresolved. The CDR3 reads CASSLAPSGELFF. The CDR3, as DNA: TGTGCCAGCAGCTTAGCGCCGTCTGGGGAGCTGTTTTTT.